What follows are 27 T cell receptor beta chains derived from one specimen sequenced in a study of vaccination and CD4 T cells after COVID-19. The antigens of these receptors remain unknown. The Oncomine TCR Beta short-read assay generated sequence data from the DNA of cultured CD4+ T cells. A single record per CDR3 protein comes from TCRdb applying MiXCR to the PCR reads. The sample comprises about 20,000 distinct CDR3 sequences, approximately 78% of which are singletons, and roughly 15% rests with the top ten. Treatment defined: approximately 9-day PBMC culture with coronavirus spike peptide pools or control peptides (ViraFEST assay). The input for sequencing was CD4+ T cells from blood, cultured in vitro, taken after SARS-CoV-2 vaccination. Receptor source: a human donor who received a COVID-19 vaccine.

The chain joins TRBV6-1 to TRBJ1-2, with D unresolved. The CDR3 length is 13 residues. Germline V gene lookup returns CDR1 MNHNS and CDR2 SASEGT. Trimming stripped 7 bases from V and 4 bases from J, with 13 bases between. The CDR3 coding sequence is TGTGCCAGCAAACCCGGAGAAAGCTATGGCTACACCTTC. This translates into CASKPGESYGYTF.

J is TRBJ2-7 and V is TRBV11-3; D is perhaps TRBD1 or TRBD2 (6 bases each). The V end lost 3 bases, the J end lost 0 bases, and 12 bases lay between the germline ends. Germline CDR1 and CDR2: SGHNT and YENEEA. CDR3 size: 15 residues. The CDR3 DNA is TGTGCCAGCAGCTTTAGGGGGGAGAGCTCCTACGAGCAGTACTTC. Translation: CASSFRGESSYEQYF.

This clonotype showed up just a few times. This chain joins TRBV2 and TRBJ2-3; unclear D gene. Germline V lookup: CDR1 SNHLY, CDR2 FYNNEI. Trimming left V 6 bases short and J 0 bases short, with 22 bases between. The CDR3 sequence is 18 residues long. Here the CDR3 reads CASRSPLTAVPSTDTQYF. CDR3 sequence (DNA): TGTGCCAGCAGATCCCCCTTGACGGCTGTTCCTAGCACAGATACGCAGTATTTT.

The V gene is TRBV21-1, the J gene TRBJ1-5; the tabulated D call, TRBD1, remains unverified against the DNA. TRBV21-1 is tagged as a pseudogene. The length of the CDR3 is 16 residues. CDR3 residues: CASSKVRGRVTQPQHF. The CDR3 nucleotides read TGTGCCAGCAGCAAAGTGAGGGGCAGGGTCACTCAGCCCCAGCATTTT.

The V gene is TRBV15, the J gene TRBJ2-4; 8 bases match TRBD1. V was pared by 2 bases and J by 8 bases, with 5 bases of the junction left unmatched. Germline values: CDR1 LNHNV, CDR2 YYDKDF (reference sequence). The length of the CDR3 is 14 residues. The CDR3 sequence is CATSRMQGAHIQYF. CDR3 sequence (DNA): TGTGCCACCAGCAGAATGCAGGGGGCACACATTCAGTACTTC. The whole variable domain, filled in from reference TRBV15 and TRBJ2-4, reads DAMVIQNPRYQVTQFGKPVTLSCSQTLNHNVMYWYQQKSSQAPKLLFHYYDKDFNNEADTPDNFQSRRPNTSFCFLDIRSPGLGDTAMYLCATSRMQGAHIQYFGAGTRLSVL.

This chain joins TRBV12-3 or TRBV12-4 and TRBJ1-5; D may be TRBD1 (6 bases). Trimming cost V 6 bases and J 0 bases, with 9 bases left between them. The CDR3 spans 14 residues. CDR3 loop: CASRGQNSNQPQHF. CDR3 coding DNA: TGTGCCAGCAGAGGACAGAATAGCAATCAGCCCCAGCATTTT.

The chain is built from TRBV2 and TRBJ1-5; 10 bases line up with TRBD1. The CDR3 extends over 15 amino acids. Trimming took 7 bases from V and 6 from J; bases not matched to a gene: 9. CDR1 is SNHLY, CDR2 FYNNEI, per germline. CDR3 DNA sequence: TGTGCCAGCAATAAAGCCGGACAGGGGGGTCAGCCCCAGCATTTT. Amino acid sequence: CASNKAGQGGQPQHF.

The chain recombines TRBV6-5 with TRBJ1-6; 8 bases are a match to TRBD1. This CDR3 spans 14 amino acids. Germline lookup yields CDR1 MNHEY and CDR2 SVGAGI. J lost 6 bases, V lost 4 bases, and 2 bases had no gene match. CDR3 loop: CASSWTGSNSPLHF. In nucleotides, the CDR3 is TGTGCCAGCAGTTGGACAGGGAGTAATTCACCCCTCCACTTT.

The rearrangement uses TRBV7-9 and TRBJ1-2; no definite D call. The CDR3 extends over 13 amino acids. The germline V and J ends were trimmed by 5 bases and 5 bases, with 12 bases remaining between them. Germline V gene lookup returns CDR1 SEHNR and CDR2 FQNEAQ (reference sequence). The CDR3 region is CASSEGIRYGYTF. As DNA, the CDR3 is TGTGCCAGCAGCGAGGGAATCCGGTATGGCTACACCTTC.

The J gene is TRBJ1-2, the V gene TRBV21-1; the D segment call TRBD1 is taken from the table without a DNA check. TRBV21-1 is designated a pseudogene. This CDR3 comprises 14 residues. Here the CDR3 reads CASSKGRQGEGYTF. DNA of the CDR3: TGTGCCAGCAGCAAAGGACGACAGGGAGAGGGCTACACCTTC.

The chain links TRBV12-3 or TRBV12-4 to TRBJ1-4; 8 nucleotides line up with TRBD1. J lost 7 bases, V lost 5 bases, and 6 bases had no gene match. The CDR3 is 14 amino acids. The DNA of the CDR3 is TGTGCCAGCAGTCTGGGACAGGCGAGTGAAAAACTGTTTTTT. This sequence encodes CASSLGQASEKLFF.

This chain links TRBV11-3 with TRBJ1-1; D uncertain. There are 12 residues in the CDR3. V lost 5 bases and J 4 bases, leaving 8 bases between the germline ends. In germline, CDR1 is SGHNT, CDR2 YENEEA. The CDR3 spells CASSPKSTEAFF. CDR3 coding DNA: TGTGCCAGCAGCCCCAAAAGCACTGAAGCTTTCTTT.

This chain uses TRBV2 with TRBJ1-6; the D is unclear. V gave up 5 bases and J gave up 8 bases, with 7 bases separating them. Per the germline V gene, CDR1 is SNHLY and CDR2 is FYNNEI. The CDR3 is made up of 12 amino acids. This CDR3 reads CASSKGHSPLHF. The CDR3 DNA reads TGTGCCAGCAGTAAGGGCCATTCACCCCTCCACTTT.

The chain has TRBV19 and TRBJ1-5; 9 bases are a match to TRBD1. The V gene's germline CDR1 is LNHDA and CDR2 SQIVND (reference sequence). CDR3 length: 16 residues. The J segment lost 0 bases and the V segment lost 6 bases, leaving 6 bases of the junction unmatched. The CDR3 nucleotides are TGTGCCAGTAGATGGACAGGGGATTATAGCAATCAGCCCCAGCATTTT. Translated: CASRWTGDYSNQPQHF. The full variable domain, in which reference TRBV19 and TRBJ1-5 provide the parts outside the CDR3, is DGGITQSPKYLFRKEGQNVTLSCEQNLNHDAMYWYRQDPGQGLRLIYYSQIVNDFQKGDIAEGYSVSREKKESFPLTVTSAQKNPTAFYLCASRWTGDYSNQPQHFGDGTRLSIL.

The chain joins TRBV2 to TRBJ2-5, with D maybe TRBD2 (6 bases). The CDR3 has 13 residues. V lost 8 bases, J lost 1 base, and 11 bases lay in between. Germline loops: CDR1 SNHLY, CDR2 FYNNEI. CDR3 in DNA: TGTGCCAGCGTGGGGGACTCCCAAGAGACCCAGTACTTC. This encodes CASVGDSQETQYF.

CDR3 loop: CATSPRLAGFPWARDEQFF. CDR3 bases: TGTGCCACCAGCCCAAGACTAGCGGGGTTCCCATGGGCTAGGGATGAGCAGTTCTTC. The rearrangement links TRBV24-1 to TRBJ2-1; 11 bases fit TRBD2. The germline CDR1 and CDR2 sequences are KGHDR and SFDVKD. This CDR3 has 19 residues. J lost 8 bases, V lost 7 bases, and 21 bases had no gene match.

This chain uses TRBV20-1 with TRBJ1-3, with 8 bases aligning to TRBD1. The V gene end was trimmed by 5 bases and the J gene end by 0 bases; junction bases not matched to a gene: 6. The CDR3 covers 15 residues. The germline gives CDR1 DFQATT, CDR2 SNEGSKA (reference sequence). The CDR3 reads CSAAYTGGSGNTIYF. The CDR3 nucleotides read TGCAGTGCTGCCTATACAGGGGGCTCTGGAAACACCATATATTTT.

This clonotype came up a few times. The chain is built from TRBV7-2 and TRBJ2-3, with D possibly TRBD1 on 5 matching bases. The V gene lost 0 bases and the J gene lost 6 bases, with 16 bases spanning the gap. In germline, CDR1 is SGHTA, CDR2 FQGNSA. The CDR3 covers 16 residues. CDR3 in DNA: TGTGCCAGCAGCTTAGCGGCCACAAGGGGCCAGGATACGCAGTATTTT. This gives the protein CASSLAATRGQDTQYF.

This rearrangement joins TRBV7-4 to TRBJ1-3, with 8 nucleotides matching TRBD1. The CDR3 is made up of 15 amino acids. J lost 4 bases, V lost 5 bases, and 7 bases had no gene match. Germline CDR1 SGHVT, CDR2 SQSDAQ. This CDR3 is CASSVSGGAGNTIYF. Written as DNA, the CDR3 is TGTGCCAGCAGCGTATCAGGGGGCGCGGGAAACACCATATATTTT.

The chain combines TRBV20-1 with TRBJ1-1; no reliable D call. Germline V gene lookup returns CDR1 DFQATT and CDR2 SNEGSKA (reference sequence). The CDR3 is made up of 14 amino acids. The CDR3 nucleotides read TGCAGCGCCCTTCCCTGGACGGGGAACACTGAAGCTTTCTTT. Its translation is CSALPWTGNTEAFF.

The J gene is TRBJ1-6, the V gene TRBV27; D uncertain. The CDR3 is 16 amino acids. Germline V gives CDR1 MNHEY, CDR2 SMNVEV (reference sequence). Between the trimmed V and J ends, which lost 5 bases and 4 bases, there was a span of 15 bases. The CDR3 here is CASSPVGTSYNSPLHF. The CDR3, as DNA: TGTGCCAGCAGTCCGGTTGGAACCTCATATAATTCACCCCTCCACTTT.

The V call is TRBV24-1, the J call TRBJ2-3; D might be TRBD1 (6 bases). V was shortened by 0 bases and J by 1 base, with 13 bases between the two germline ends. Germline loops: CDR1 KGHDR, CDR2 SFDVKD. The CDR3 extends over 17 amino acids. The CDR3 sequence: CATSDLGRGSGTDTQYF. CDR3 nucleotide sequence: TGTGCCACCAGTGATTTGGGCAGGGGAAGTGGCACAGATACGCAGTATTTT.

This clonotype was detected only a few times. This chain connects TRBV12-3 or TRBV12-4 to TRBJ1-2; D possibly corresponds to TRBD1 (5 bases). Between the trimmed V and J ends, which lost 3 bases and 0 bases, there was a span of 11 bases. This CDR3 region has 15 residues. Here the CDR3 DNA reads TGTGCCAGCAGTTTTTCGGGACGAGCTAACTATGGCTACACCTTC. This encodes CASSFSGRANYGYTF.

The chain uses TRBV19 and TRBJ1-2, with 11 bases matching TRBD1. The germline V gene encodes CDR1 LNHDA and CDR2 SQIVND (reference sequence). The CDR3 extends over 16 amino acids. V was clipped by 7 bases and J by 3 bases; unmatched bases: 10. The CDR3 sequence is CASKRTGTGGDYGYTF. CDR3 in DNA: TGTGCCAGTAAACGAACCGGGACAGGGGGAGACTATGGCTACACCTTC.

The chain has TRBV6-1 and TRBJ1-1, with 8 bases lining up with TRBD1. The J segment lost 1 base and the V segment lost 6 bases, leaving 4 bases of the junction unmatched. This CDR3 has 14 residues. CDR1 is MNHNS and CDR2 is SASEGT in the germline V gene. The CDR3 is CASRPDRGNTEAFF. In DNA, the CDR3 is TGTGCCAGCAGGCCCGACAGGGGGAACACTGAAGCTTTCTTT.

V and J are TRBV25-1 and TRBJ2-2; D is perhaps TRBD1 (6 bases). The CDR3 is 15 residues long. The germline V gene has CDR1 MGHDK and CDR2 SYGVNS. V was cut by 0 bases and J by 4 bases, with 9 bases left in between. This CDR3 reads CASSEYGQTTGELFF. Written as DNA, the CDR3 is TGTGCCAGCAGTGAATACGGACAGACCACCGGGGAGCTGTTTTTT.

The gene calls are TRBV19 and TRBJ1-2, with D hard to call. Trimming shortened V by 3 bases and J by 4 bases, and 15 bases separated the two germline ends. There are 15 residues in the CDR3. Germline V gives CDR1 LNHDA, CDR2 SQIVND (reference sequence). This CDR3 reads CASSMTQSTGYGYTF. DNA of the CDR3: TGTGCCAGTAGTATGACTCAGAGCACTGGCTATGGCTACACCTTC.